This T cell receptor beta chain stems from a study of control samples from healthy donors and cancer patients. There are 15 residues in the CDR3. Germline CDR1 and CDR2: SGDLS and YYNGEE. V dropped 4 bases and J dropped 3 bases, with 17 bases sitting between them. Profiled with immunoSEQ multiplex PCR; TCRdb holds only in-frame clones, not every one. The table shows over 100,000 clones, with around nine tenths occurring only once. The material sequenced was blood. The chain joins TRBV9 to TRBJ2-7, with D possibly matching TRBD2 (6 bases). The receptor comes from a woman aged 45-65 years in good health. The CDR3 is CASSYASSDYYEQYF. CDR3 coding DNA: TGTGCCAGCAGCTATGCGTCTAGCGACTACTACGAGCAGTACTTC.